Below, 24 T cell receptor beta chains from the same sample are listed, as sequenced in a study of chemoradiotherapy in HPV16-positive cancers (dated by TCRdb to 2022 to 2024). Libraries came from the immunoSEQ multiplex PCR assay. TCRdb took over this immuneACCESS table, retaining in-frame rearrangements with V and J assigned. Such tables are incomplete; in checked studies, under half of the missing clones stem from an unresolved V gene, and the remainder is unexplained. A total of approximately 14,000 clones appear in this sample, around 74% of them only once. 1% to 1.5% of the sample comes from the top ten. This material was acquired from a patient who underwent chemoradiotherapy. These TCRs come from a human donor with HPV-associated anogenital cancer.

The V gene is TRBV4-3, the J gene TRBJ1-1; D is undetermined. V was clipped by 0 bases and J by 1 base, with 6 bases between them. This CDR3 spans 14 amino acids. CDR1 is LGHNA and CDR2 is YSLEER in the germline V gene. The CDR3 protein is CASSQEYANTEAFF. The CDR3 nucleotides are TGCGCCAGCAGCCAAGAATACGCGAACACTGAAGCTTTCTTT.

The chain uses TRBV27 and TRBJ1-1, with D possibly TRBD1 on 5 matching bases. The germline V and J ends were trimmed by 5 bases and 6 bases, with 13 bases remaining between them. Germline V CDR1 and CDR2: MNHEY, SMNVEV (reference sequence). The length of the CDR3 is 13 residues. CDR3: CASSVPGRAEAFF. The CDR3, as DNA: TGTGCCAGCAGTGTCCCAGGGAGAGCTGAAGCTTTCTTT.

This clone was counted a few times. The chain combines TRBV7-9 with TRBJ1-4; D is uncertain. This CDR3 comprises 14 residues. The germline CDR1 and CDR2 sequences are SEHNR and FQNEAQ (reference sequence). V was cut by 6 bases and J by 4 bases, with 12 bases left in between. In nucleotides, the CDR3 is TGTGCCAGCAGAAGAGCGGGCTTTAATGAAAAACTGTTTTTT. Translation gives CASRRAGFNEKLFF.

The J gene is TRBJ1-1, the V gene TRBV7-2; D remains ambiguous. Trimming pared 5 bases from V and 4 bases from J, leaving 8 bases between. This CDR3 region has 12 residues. Germline CDR1 reads SGHTA; CDR2 reads FQGNSA. The CDR3 here is CASSLYLTEAFF. The DNA for the CDR3 is TGTGCCAGCAGCCTCTACCTCACTGAAGCTTTCTTT.

The V gene is TRBV4-2, the J gene TRBJ1-1, with TRBD1 identical over 7 bases. The junction had 4 bases not matched to a gene; V was cut back by 4 bases and J by 5 bases. The germline gives CDR1 LGHNA, CDR2 YNFKEQ. CDR3 length equals 13 residues. CDR3 coding DNA: TGTGCCAGCAGCCCGCAGGGGGGGACTGAAGCTTTCTTT. Protein: CASSPQGGTEAFF.

J is TRBJ1-2 and V is TRBV30; unclear D gene. Germline loops: CDR1 GTSNPN, CDR2 SVGIG (reference sequence). V lost 3 bases to trimming and J lost 0 bases, with 5 bases between them. The CDR3 is made up of 12 amino acids. The CDR3 is CAWRDPNYGYTF. The CDR3 nucleotides are TGTGCCTGGAGAGACCCTAACTATGGCTACACCTTC.

V is TRBV7-8 and J is TRBJ2-1; D is undetermined. Trimming took off 1 base at V and 0 bases at J, with 7 bases between the two ends. Germline V gene sequence: CDR1 SGHVS, CDR2 FQNEAQ. The CDR3 has 15 residues. The CDR3 nucleotides are TGTGCCAGCAGCTTAGAAAAAAGCTCCTACAATGAGCAGTTCTTC. This sequence encodes CASSLEKSSYNEQFF.

This sequence joins TRBV11-1 and TRBJ2-7; D is perhaps TRBD1 (6 bases). The CDR3 extends over 14 amino acids. V was clipped by 2 bases and J by 1 base, with 9 bases between them. Germline CDR1 SGHAT, CDR2 FQDESV (reference sequence). The CDR3 sequence is CASSLLGQSYEQYF. The CDR3 DNA is TGTGCCAGCAGCTTACTAGGACAGTCCTACGAGCAGTACTTC.

This chain joins TRBV7-9 and TRBJ1-1; 8 bases agree with TRBD1. In germline, CDR1 is SEHNR, CDR2 FQNEAQ (reference sequence). Germline trimming cut 5 bases from V and 6 bases from J; bases unmatched to any gene: 8. The CDR3 contains 14 residues. The CDR3 is CASSGTGGEAEAFF. CDR3 in DNA: TGTGCCAGCAGCGGAACAGGGGGAGAAGCTGAAGCTTTCTTT.

The rearrangement uses TRBV12-5 and TRBJ2-1; 9 nucleotides align to TRBD2. J was trimmed by 9 bases and V by 1 base; bases with no gene match: 4. Germline CDR1 LGHNT, CDR2 FRNRAP. CDR3 length: 14 residues. In DNA form, the CDR3 reads TGTGCTAGTGGTTTGGGGACTAGCGCAGGTGAGCAGTTCTTC. Its translation: CASGLGTSAGEQFF.

A few counts support this clone. The chain carries TRBV7-3 and TRBJ2-5; 14 bases are a match to TRBD2. V trimming: 0 bases; J trimming: 3 bases; junction bases outside the gene matches: 3. The CDR3 is made up of 17 amino acids. Germline V gene sequence: CDR1 SGHTA, CDR2 FQGTGA. The DNA of the CDR3 is TGTGCCAGCAGCTTAACAGGGACTAGCGGGAGAGAAGAGACCCAGTACTTC. Translating it yields CASSLTGTSGREETQYF. The whole variable domain, remainder taken from reference TRBV7-3 and TRBJ2-5, is GAGVSQTPSNKVTEKGKYVELRCDPISGHTALYWYRQSLGQGPEFLIYFQGTGAADDSGLPNDRFFAVRPEGSVSTLKIQRTERGDSAVYLCASSLTGTSGREETQYFGPGTRLLVL.

The rearrangement uses TRBV5-1 and TRBJ2-7; 11 bases align to TRBD1. The germline gives CDR1 SGHRS, CDR2 YFSETQ. Losses at the gene ends were 0 bases for V and 5 bases for J; bases not matched to a gene: 4. The CDR3 contains 15 residues. The CDR3 DNA follows: TGCGCCAGCAGCTTGGGCGGGACAGGGGGAGACGAGCAGTACTTC. This codes for CASSLGGTGGDEQYF.

This rearrangement joins TRBV5-1 to TRBJ1-4; 7 bases align to TRBD1. The CDR3 covers 16 residues. The trim removed 1 base at V and 5 bases at J, leaving 8 bases unmatched. Germline V gives CDR1 SGHRS, CDR2 YFSETQ. The CDR3 DNA follows: TGCGCCAGCAGCTTGCGGGGGCTACAGGGGAATGAAAAACTGTTTTTT. Protein product: CASSLRGLQGNEKLFF.

The chain links TRBV10-3 to TRBJ2-7, with 8 bases lining up with TRBD1. The germline V gene encodes CDR1 ENHRY and CDR2 SYGVKD. The V and J ends lost 6 bases and 2 bases, in that order; junction bases with no gene match: 6. The CDR3 is 14 amino acids. The DNA for the CDR3 is TGTGCCATCAGAAGACAGGGGACCACCTACGAGCAGTACTTC. The encoded protein is CAIRRQGTTYEQYF.

The rearrangement links TRBV11-3 to TRBJ1-1, with 9 bases fitting TRBD1. This CDR3 has 11 amino acids. Unmatched junction bases numbered 2, after V lost 5 bases and J lost 10 bases. Per germline, CDR1 SGHNT and CDR2 YENEEA. In DNA, the CDR3 is TGTGCCAGCAGCAAGACAGGGGGAGCTTTCTTT. Amino acids: CASSKTGGAFF.

Turning to this clone: At one boundary the junction diverges from the germline segment, which might be a read error. The genes are TRBV2 and TRBJ2-7; a possible D gene is TRBD2 (6 bases). The germline V gene has CDR1 SNHLY and CDR2 FYNNEI. CDR3 size: 12 residues. The DNA for the CDR3 is TGTGCCAGCAGTCCGTTTGGGGGGAGAGGCTCCTTC. Translation: CASSPFGGRGSF.

This chain joins TRBV30 and TRBJ1-1; a possible D gene is TRBD1 (5 bases). This CDR3 is 15 amino acids long. V dropped 5 bases and J dropped 5 bases, with 21 bases sitting between them. Germline lookup yields CDR1 GTSNPN and CDR2 SVGIG (reference sequence). The CDR3, as DNA: TGTGCCTGGGGCTCCCCCCGGGGGAAGTGGACTGAAGCTTTCTTT. This gives the protein CAWGSPRGKWTEAFF.

The V and J genes are TRBV11-2 and TRBJ2-7; 9 bases match TRBD1. Germline loops: CDR1 SGHAT, CDR2 FQNNGV. Trimming removed 3 bases from V and 6 bases from J; junction bases left unmatched: 6. This CDR3 contains 14 residues. The CDR3 nucleotides read TGTGCCAGCAGCTTTGGACAGGGGTTATCCGAGCAGTACTTC. It specifies CASSFGQGLSEQYF.

The V call is TRBV9, the J call TRBJ1-3, with 8 bases identical to TRBD1. Germline CDR1 is SGDLS and CDR2 is YYNGEE. After removal of 4 bases from V and 7 bases from J, the junction contained 4 bases not matched to a gene. The CDR3 has 13 amino acids. This CDR3 is CASSLGQGNTIYF. DNA for the CDR3: TGTGCCAGCAGCCTCGGACAGGGCAACACCATATATTTT. The entire variable domain, with the rest obtained from reference TRBV9 and TRBJ1-3, is as follows: DSGVTQTPKHLITATGQRVTLRCSPRSGDLSVYWYQQSLDQGLQFLIQYYNGEERAKGNILERFSAQQFPDLHSELNLSSLELGDSALYFCASSLGQGNTIYFGEGSWLTVV.

The chain uses TRBV7-6 and TRBJ1-1; 7 bases align to TRBD1. The V and J ends lost 4 bases and 4 bases, in that order; junction bases with no gene match: 6. This CDR3 has 14 amino acids. CDR1 SGHVS and CDR2 FNYEAQ come from the germline V gene. CDR3 DNA: TGTGCCAGCAGCTCGACAGGGTTGTTCACTGAAGCTTTCTTT. Amino acid sequence: CASSSTGLFTEAFF.

This chain joins TRBV7-8 and TRBJ2-1, with 9 nucleotides matching TRBD1. V lost 10 bases, J lost 4 bases, and 5 bases stayed unmatched. This CDR3 has 13 amino acids. Germline V gives CDR1 SGHVS, CDR2 FQNEAQ. CDR3: CATGDRDYNEQFF. In DNA form, the CDR3 reads TGTGCCACAGGGGACAGGGATTACAATGAGCAGTTCTTC.

This sequence joins TRBV5-4 and TRBJ1-2, with TRBD1 as a possible D gene (5 bases). Trimming cost V 2 bases and J 3 bases, with 23 bases left between them. Germline V gene lookup returns CDR1 SGHNT and CDR2 YYREEE (reference sequence). CDR3 length: 18 residues. CDR3 sequence: CASSFESRQPGRDYGYTF. Here the CDR3 DNA reads TGTGCCAGCAGCTTCGAGTCCAGACAGCCCGGCAGAGACTATGGCTACACCTTC.

A few counts support this clone. The CDR3 bases are TGTGCCAGCGGGGGACGGAGTTCTATAGACGAGCAGTACTTC. This encodes CASGGRSSIDEQYF. The chain uses TRBV2 and TRBJ2-7, with D perhaps given as TRBD1 or TRBD2 (5 bases each). The germline V gene encodes CDR1 SNHLY and CDR2 FYNNEI. The CDR3 runs 14 residues. The ends were cut back, 8 bases at V and 5 bases at J, with 19 bases in the middle.

The CDR3, as DNA: TGTGCCAGCAGCTTAGGGCGGTCCCCCTTCGGTACGCAGTATTTT. It yields the protein CASSLGRSPFGTQYF. The V and J genes are TRBV11-2 and TRBJ2-3; no definite D call. This CDR3 is built from 15 residues. In germline, CDR1 is SGHAT, CDR2 FQNNGV. The ends were cut back, 1 base at V and 8 bases at J, with 16 bases in the middle. Variable domain in full (rest from reference TRBV11-2 and TRBJ2-3): EAGVAQSPRYKIIEKRQSVAFWCNPISGHATLYWYQQILGQGPKLLIQFQNNGVVDDSQLPKDRFSAERLKGVDSTLKIQPAKLEDSAVYLCASSLGRSPFGTQYFGPGTRLTVL.